Listed below are T cell receptor beta chains from one sample, sequenced in a study of cytomegalovirus exposure and HLA in healthy donors. Only in-frame clones appear in the TCRdb table, and some are missing; sequencing was by immunoSEQ multiplex PCR. Among about 160,000 clones listed, roughly 91% were seen once. The sequencing input was PBMCs. All receptors derive from a man aged 18 to 29 in good health and CMV-seronegative. The CDR3 runs from the conserved cysteine through the conserved F or W. The D gene is left open where the match is weak. The size of a clone is reported for some rows only, either as once, few or many, or as a class for expanded clones.

d_gene,len,abundance,j_gene,v_gene,CDR3nt,CDR3aa
TRBD1,13,.,TRBJ2-7,TRBV28,TGTGCCAGCAGCGAGGGACAGACCTACGAGCAGTACTTC,CASSEGQTYEQYF
.,16,.,TRBJ2-1,TRBV5-1,TGCGCCAGCAGCTGGGGAGGCGGAAGCTCCTACAATGAGCAGTTCTTC,CASSWGGGSSYNEQFF
.,15,.,TRBJ2-3,TRBV7-9,TGTGCCAGCAGCTCCCCCCGGAGGGCAACAGATACGCAGTATTTT,CASSSPRRATDTQYF
.,14,.,TRBJ1-1,TRBV4-2,TGTGCCAGCAGCCAAGTAGAAATGAACACTGAAGCTTTCTTT,CASSQVEMNTEAFF
TRBD1,17,.,TRBJ2-2,TRBV13,TGTGCCAGCAGCTTGGCAGGGGGTCCCCTGAACACCGGGGAGCTGTTTTTT,CASSLAGGPLNTGELFF
TRBD2,16,once,TRBJ2-3,TRBV11-3,TGTGCCTCATCCGGCGGGGGGGCGGGTGGCACAGATACGCAGTATTTT,CASSGGGAGGTDTQYF
TRBD1,18,.,TRBJ2-3,TRBV5-1,TGCGCCAGCAGCGTGGGACAGGGAGGTGCGCCAGGCACAGATACGCAGTATTTT,CASSVGQGGAPGTDTQYF
.,16,.,TRBJ1-6,TRBV2,TGTGCCAGCAGTGAGCGCCGAAGCTCCTATAATTCACCCCTCCACTTT,CASSERRSSYNSPLHF
.,15,.,TRBJ2-2,TRBV6-5,TGTGCCAGCAGTTACCGGCGGATTAACACCGGGGAGCTGTTTTTT,CASSYRRINTGELFF
.,14,once,TRBJ1-1,TRBV25-1,TGTGCCAGTGGGCAGGGAGGGATGAACACTGAAGCTTTCTTT,CASGQGGMNTEAFF
.,15,once,TRBJ2-5,TRBV13,TGTGCCAGCAGCGTCCGCCAGGCTGTAGTGGAGACCCAGTACTTC,CASSVRQAVVETQYF
.,14,.,TRBJ2-5,TRBV7-9,TGTGCCAGCAGCCCGGGACTCCTTGTGGAGACCCAGTACTTC,CASSPGLLVETQYF
.,12,.,TRBJ2-3,TRBV10-1,TGCGCCACCTCAATGGCTGGAGATACGCAGTATTTT,CATSMAGDTQYF
TRBD1,15,.,TRBJ2-1,TRBV10-1,TGCGCCAGCAGCCCCGGGGACAGGGGTGTGGAGGAGCAGTTCTTC,CASSPGDRGVEEQFF
TRBD1,18,.,TRBJ2-1,TRBV7-8,TGTGCCAGCAGCTTAAGCCGGGACAGGAAAAACTCCTACAATGAGCAGTTCTTC,CASSLSRDRKNSYNEQFF
.,14,.,TRBJ1-6,TRBV7-9,TGTGCCAGCAGCTTAGGGGGGCTAGGGTCACCCCTCCACTTT,CASSLGGLGSPLHF
TRBD2,16,.,TRBJ2-1,TRBV19,TGTGCCAGTAGTACGCTTACTAGCGGGGGAAGCAATGAGCAGTTCTTC,CASSTLTSGGSNEQFF
TRBD1,14,.,TRBJ2-7,TRBV6-6,TGTGCCAGCAAGGACGACGGACAGGGGGAAACTCAGTACTTC,CASKDDGQGETQYF
.,17,.,TRBJ2-3,TRBV5-1,TGCGCCAGCAGCTTGGCTTCGAGCTTCCCTAGCACAGATACGCAGTATTTT,CASSLASSFPSTDTQYF
.,15,.,TRBJ2-5,TRBV5-8,TGTGCCAGCAGCTTGAGACAGACCTACCAAGAGACCCAGTACTTC,CASSLRQTYQETQYF
.,15,.,TRBJ2-2,TRBV15,TGTGCCACCGAAGGCGGGGTGGGAGGTCCCGGGGAGCTGTTTTTT,CATEGGVGGPGELFF
.,15,.,TRBJ1-1,TRBV4-1,TGCGCCAGCAGCCAAGAGGCGACAGTAAACACTGAAGCTTTCTTT,CASSQEATVNTEAFF
TRBD1,16,.,TRBJ2-6,TRBV29-1,TGCAGCGTTGAAGGGGGGACAGGATCTGGGGCCAACGTCCTGACTTTC,CSVEGGTGSGANVLTF
.,15,few,TRBJ2-3,TRBV7-2,TGTGCCAGCAGCTTCACCACAGGAGTCACAGATACGCAGTATTTT,CASSFTTGVTDTQYF
.,13,.,TRBJ1-1,TRBV14,TGTGCCAGCAGCCCAAACATGAACACTGAAGCTTTCTTT,CASSPNMNTEAFF
.,13,.,TRBJ1-5,TRBV30,TGTGCCTGGAGTGAAGGGGGCAATCAGCCCCAGCATTTT,CAWSEGGNQPQHF
TRBD1,14,.,TRBJ1-5,TRBV4-2,TGTGCCAGCAGCTCGGGACAGGGGAATCAGCCCCAGCATTTT,CASSSGQGNQPQHF
.,16,.,TRBJ1-5,TRBV6-1,TGTGCCAGCAGTGAAGTAGGGCAGGGAAATGAACAGCCCCAGCATTTT,CASSEVGQGNEQPQHF
TRBD2,17,.,TRBJ2-3,TRBV27,TGTGCCAGCAGTTTATCCCCACCGGGACTAGTGACAGATACGCAGTATTTT,CASSLSPPGLVTDTQYF